The 24 T cell receptor beta chains given below trace back to one sample, sequenced in a study of Ad26.COV2.S vaccination and SARS-CoV-2 variants. The assay was immunoSEQ multiplex PCR, and TCRdb's table has in-frame clones only and misses some. The sample has 200,000 to 300,000 clones, 70% to 90% seen once. Treatment described: around 19 received Ad26.COV2.S at low or high dose, single or two shots; roughly five received placebo; per-sample allocation not given. The study sampled participants on day 63 after the first vaccine or placebo injection. The material sequenced was peripheral blood, taken in a trial of Ad26.COV2.S vaccine versus placebo. The receptor source for this set is a person between 18 and 65 years old who received the Ad26.COV2.S COVID-19 vaccine or a placebo.

The chain combines TRBV27 with TRBJ1-4, with TRBD1 as a possible D gene (6 bases). The CDR3 length is 18 residues. Trimming took off 3 bases at V and 0 bases at J, with 17 bases between the two ends. Germline V gives CDR1 MNHEY, CDR2 SMNVEV (reference sequence). The CDR3: CASSFLMSTGPTNEKLFF. The CDR3 DNA sequence: TGTGCCAGCAGTTTCTTGATGAGCACAGGGCCAACTAATGAAAAACTGTTTTTT. The full variable domain, with the rest looked up from reference TRBV27 and TRBJ1-4, is EAQVTQNPRYLITVTGKKLTVTCSQNMNHEYMSWYRQDPGLGLRQIYYSMNVEVTDKGDVPEGYKVSRKEKRNFPLILESPSPNQTSLYFCASSFLMSTGPTNEKLFFGSGTQLSVL.

J is TRBJ2-1 and V is TRBV5-6, with D uncertain. The germline V gene has CDR1 SGHDT and CDR2 YYEEEE. The CDR3 is 16 amino acids. Trimming took off 3 bases at V and 5 bases at J, with 18 bases between the two ends. CDR3 loop: CASSSPAWGTDNEQFF. The CDR3 nucleotides are TGTGCCAGCAGCTCCCCTGCGTGGGGTACCGACAATGAGCAGTTCTTC.

This clone was counted between two and nine times. The V call is TRBV30, the J call TRBJ1-5, with D hard to call. From germline, CDR1 is GTSNPN and CDR2 SVGIG (reference sequence). This CDR3 has 14 amino acids. The V gene lost 2 bases and the J gene lost 4 bases, with 12 bases spanning the gap. CDR3 amino acids: CAWSRSWPNQPQHF. DNA for the CDR3: TGTGCCTGGAGTCGATCGTGGCCTAATCAGCCCCAGCATTTT.

The gene calls are TRBV18 and TRBJ2-1; TRBD1 matches at 10 bases. This CDR3 spans 16 amino acids. Trimming at V came to 1 base and at J to 7 bases, leaving 7 bases not matched to a gene. Looked up from germline, CDR1 is KGHSH and CDR2 is LQKENI. DNA for the CDR3: TGTGCCAGCTCACCACGACAGGGGGCTCGGATAAATGAGCAGTTCTTC. It codes for CASSPRQGARINEQFF.

The V call is TRBV6-5, the J call TRBJ2-3; 9 bases match TRBD1. Germline loops: CDR1 MNHEY, CDR2 SVGAGI. V shed 5 bases and J 5 bases; nucleotides not matched to a gene: 8. The CDR3 is 15 residues long. The CDR3 here is CASSRTGGGIDTQYF. DNA of the CDR3: TGTGCCAGCAGTCGAACAGGGGGCGGAATAGATACGCAGTATTTT.

The chain uses TRBV13 and TRBJ2-1, with D maybe TRBD2 (6 bases). Germline V lookup: CDR1 PRHDT, CDR2 FYEKMQ (reference sequence). Trimming stripped 5 bases from V and 6 bases from J, with 11 bases between. The CDR3 sequence is 13 residues long. The CDR3 DNA reads TGTGCCAGCAGCCTGGGGGGAGGCAATGAGCAGTTCTTC. Its protein product is CASSLGGGNEQFF.

The chain combines TRBV6-4 with TRBJ1-3; TRBD1 matches at 7 bases. The germline V gene has CDR1 MRHNA and CDR2 SNTAGT. Losses at the gene ends were 7 bases for V and 2 bases for J; bases not matched to a gene: 2. The CDR3 is made up of 13 amino acids. DNA for the CDR3: TGTGCCAGCACAGGGGGACCTGGAAACACCATATATTTT. It is translated as CASTGGPGNTIYF.

The chain couples TRBV19 to TRBJ2-3, with D perhaps assigned TRBD1 or TRBD2 (6 bases each). Trimming pared 8 bases from V and 4 bases from J, leaving 19 bases between. Per the germline V gene, CDR1 is LNHDA and CDR2 is SQIVND (reference sequence). The CDR3 totals 15 residues. CDR3 loop: CASSLRGAHADTQYF. Written as DNA, the CDR3 is TGTGCCAGTTCCCTTAGGGGGGCGCACGCAGATACGCAGTATTTT.

The CDR3 region has the DNA TGCGCCAGCAGCTTGTTAGACTCCACCCAAGAGACCCAGTACTTC. This sequence encodes CASSLLDSTQETQYF. The J gene is TRBJ2-5, the V gene TRBV5-1; D call uncertain. This CDR3 is built from 15 residues. The V end lost 1 base, the J end lost 1 base, and 11 bases lay between the germline ends. Germline assignment: CDR1 SGHRS and CDR2 YFSETQ.

This clone was found once. This sequence joins TRBV6-2 or TRBV6-3 and TRBJ2-2; no reliable D call. Trimming removed 6 bases at V and 0 bases at J, with 5 bases between. CDR1 and CDR2 (germline): MNHEY, SVGEGT. This CDR3 is built from 13 residues. Here the CDR3 DNA reads TGTGCCAGCAGCGTTACGAACACCGGGGAGCTGTTTTTT. This gives the protein CASSVTNTGELFF.

The chain has TRBV5-1 and TRBJ1-1, with D perhaps matching TRBD1 (6 bases). Germline V CDR1 and CDR2: SGHRS, YFSETQ. The CDR3 totals 16 residues. V lost 0 bases and J lost 0, with 12 bases in between. The DNA for the CDR3 is TGCGCCAGCAGCTTGGAGGGGGGAAGCGTGAACACTGAAGCTTTCTTT. Its protein product is CASSLEGGSVNTEAFF.

The V and J genes are TRBV7-9 and TRBJ2-3; 10 bases line up with TRBD2. CDR1 is SEHNR, CDR2 FQNEAQ, per germline (reference sequence). The CDR3 is made up of 15 amino acids. The V segment lost 3 bases and the J segment 1 base; nucleotides outside the gene matches: 1. CDR3 amino acids: CASSFTSGGTDTQYF. The CDR3 bases are TGTGCCAGCAGCTTTACTAGCGGGGGCACAGATACGCAGTATTTT.

As to this clone: Other DNA sequences of this sample code for an identical CDR3. This rearrangement joins TRBV6-4 to TRBJ2-2, with unresolved D. Between the trimmed V and J ends, which lost 2 bases and 3 bases, there was a span of 4 bases. Germline values: CDR1 MRHNA, CDR2 SNTAGT. This CDR3 comprises 13 residues. In DNA, the CDR3 is TGTGCCAGCAGTGACAGGGACACCGGGGAGCTGTTTTTT. This gives the protein CASSDRDTGELFF.

The V and J genes are TRBV2 and TRBJ1-2; D gene ambiguous. Trimming took 0 bases from V and 4 from J, leaving 9 bases between them. The CDR3 spans 14 residues. Germline values: CDR1 SNHLY, CDR2 FYNNEI. CDR3 nucleotides: TGTGCCAGCAGTGAAGCGCTGCGGGCCTATGGCTACACCTTC. Translated: CASSEALRAYGYTF.

This clone was seen just once. This chain joins TRBV2 and TRBJ1-1; 10 bases agree with TRBD1. CDR3 length: 14 residues. The germline CDR1 and CDR2 sequences are SNHLY and FYNNEI. V gave up 6 bases and J gave up 11 bases; unmatched junction bases: 12. CDR3 residues: CASREPGQGRKAFF. DNA of the CDR3: TGTGCCAGCAGAGAGCCGGGACAGGGGCGGAAGGCTTTCTTT.

This clone was detected once. The chain recombines TRBV9 with TRBJ2-2; 9 bases are shared with TRBD2. The germline CDR1 and CDR2 sequences are SGDLS and YYNGEE. The junction had 4 bases not matched to a gene; V was cut back by 2 bases and J by 2 bases. The length of the CDR3 is 16 residues. CDR3 in amino acids: CASSVTSGPNTGELFF. The CDR3 coding sequence is TGTGCCAGCAGCGTTACTAGCGGGCCTAACACCGGGGAGCTGTTTTTT.

The rearrangement uses TRBV7-9 and TRBJ2-7; 8 nucleotides line up with TRBD1. Germline V gene lookup returns CDR1 SEHNR and CDR2 FQNEAQ (reference sequence). Unmatched junction bases numbered 4, after V lost 6 bases and J lost 3 bases. The CDR3 has 13 amino acids. The CDR3 loop is CASSPGQGYEQYF. In nucleotides, the CDR3 is TGTGCCAGCAGTCCCGGACAGGGCTACGAGCAGTACTTC.

V gene TRBV5-4 combines with J gene TRBJ1-2, with D possibly matching TRBD1 (6 bases). The V end was cut by 0 bases, the J end by 4 bases, with 16 bases between. The CDR3 length is 16 residues. Per the germline V gene, CDR1 is SGHNT and CDR2 is YYREEE (reference sequence). CDR3 nucleotides: TGTGCCAGCAGCTTGGAGGGGGGGCGCGCCCTCTATGGCTACACCTTC. It translates to CASSLEGGRALYGYTF.

The V and J genes are TRBV7-9 and TRBJ2-3; 7 bases map to TRBD2. The trim removed 5 bases at V and 6 bases at J, leaving 8 bases unmatched. The CDR3 is 14 amino acids. Germline assignment: CDR1 SEHNR and CDR2 FQNEAQ (reference sequence). The DNA of the CDR3 is TGTGCCAGCAGCGTCGGTGGGCGGGGGGATACGCAGTATTTT. Its protein is CASSVGGRGDTQYF.

This chain uses TRBV10-3 with TRBJ2-5, with 9 bases that match TRBD1. The V gene end was trimmed by 3 bases and the J gene end by 3 bases; junction bases not matched to a gene: 2. Germline-derived CDR1 and CDR2 are ENHRY and SYGVKD. This CDR3 has 14 residues. The CDR3, as DNA: TGTGCCATCAGTGATGGGACAGGGAAAGAGACCCAGTACTTC. Residues: CAISDGTGKETQYF.

The chain carries TRBV3-1 (or the pseudogene TRBV3-2) and TRBJ1-1; D remains unclear. Trimming shortened V by 7 bases and J by 5 bases, and 20 bases separated the two germline ends. The CDR3 has 15 amino acids. From germline, CDR1 is LGHDT and CDR2 YNNKEL (reference sequence). CDR3 in amino acids: CASTKDGGRATEAFF. Here the CDR3 DNA reads TGTGCCAGCACCAAAGATGGCGGGAGGGCTACTGAAGCTTTCTTT.

The chain carries TRBV19 and TRBJ1-6, with a possible D match to TRBD1 (6 bases). The V end lost 6 bases, the J end lost 11 bases, and 11 bases lay between the germline ends. This CDR3 has 12 residues. Germline V gene data show CDR1 as LNHDA and CDR2 as SQIVND (reference sequence). Here the CDR3 reads CASSIGTPPLHF. CDR3 nucleotide sequence: TGTGCCAGTAGCATTGGGACACCACCCCTCCACTTT.

The rearrangement links TRBV19 to TRBJ2-7; D is perhaps TRBD1 or TRBD2 (6 bases each). CDR1 LNHDA and CDR2 SQIVND come from the germline V gene (reference sequence). The CDR3 runs to 14 residues. Between the trimmed V and J ends, which lost 5 bases and 3 bases, there was a span of 14 bases. CDR3 DNA: TGTGCCAGTAGTGTAGCGGCCAGGGGCTACGAGCAGTACGTC. Protein sequence: CASSVAARGYEQYV.

CDR3 sequence (DNA): TGTGCCACCAGTGATCCTTCGACTGCCGGCTACACCTTC. Protein sequence: CATSDPSTAGYTF. This rearrangement joins TRBV24-1 to TRBJ1-2; D not certain. This CDR3 contains 13 residues. Between the trimmed V and J ends, which lost 3 bases and 8 bases, there was a span of 12 bases. Germline V lookup: CDR1 KGHDR, CDR2 SFDVKD.